These 7 T cell receptor beta chains originate from one sample sequenced in a study of T cell responses to AZD1222 COVID-19 vaccine. Here immunoSEQ multiplex PCR was the method, and the copy in TCRdb shows in-frame clones only, minus some. The table records 200,000 or so clones, roughly 92% of them present only once. Sequencing used peripheral blood, obtained on day 0 of AZD1222 vaccination. These TCRs come from an adult in good health.

The genes are TRBV5-4 and TRBJ1-4; TRBD1 agrees at 8 bases. The V gene end was trimmed by 4 bases and the J gene end by 7 bases; junction bases not matched to a gene: 12. CDR1 SGHNT and CDR2 YYREEE come from the germline V gene (reference sequence). The CDR3 is made up of 16 amino acids. CDR3 sequence (DNA): TGTGCCAGCAGCCTTTCCCCTACAGGGGGGGTTGAAAAACTGTTTTTT. This translates into CASSLSPTGGVEKLFF.

The V gene is TRBV2, the J gene TRBJ2-2; 11 positions match TRBD1. The junction had 9 bases not matched to a gene; V was cut back by 6 bases and J by 6 bases. Germline V lookup: CDR1 SNHLY, CDR2 FYNNEI. This CDR3 is 16 amino acids long. As DNA, the CDR3 is TGTGCCAGCAGCAAATTGGACAGGGGGCCCGCCGGGGAGCTGTTTTTT. Residues: CASSKLDRGPAGELFF. The whole variable domain, filled in from reference TRBV2 and TRBJ2-2, reads EPEVTQTPSHQVTQMGQEVILRCVPISNHLYFYWYRQILGQKVEFLVSFYNNEISEKSEIFDDQFSVERPDGSNFTLKIRSTKLEDSAMYFCASSKLDRGPAGELFFGEGSRLTVL.

The V gene is TRBV11-3, the J gene TRBJ2-3; 10 bases are a match to TRBD1. Germline V lookup: CDR1 SGHNT, CDR2 YENEEA. Germline trimming cut 5 bases from V and 3 bases from J; bases unmatched to any gene: 14. CDR3 length: 18 residues. CDR3 DNA sequence: TGTGCCAGCAGCCCCAGTCGACAGGGGGCAAGTGGGACAGATACGCAGTATTTT. Protein: CASSPSRQGASGTDTQYF.

The V gene is TRBV6-5, the J gene TRBJ2-1; 7 positions match TRBD2. Per germline, CDR1 MNHEY and CDR2 SVGAGI. CDR3 length: 16 residues. V trimming: 0 bases; J trimming: 2 bases; junction bases outside the gene matches: 4. CDR3: CASSYSQRGPYNEQFF. The CDR3 DNA follows: TGTGCCAGCAGTTACTCCCAGCGGGGACCCTACAATGAGCAGTTCTTC.

V and J are TRBV10-3 and TRBJ2-2; no clear D. The V gene lost 3 bases and the J gene lost 5 bases, with 10 bases spanning the gap. CDR1 is ENHRY, CDR2 SYGVKD, per germline. The CDR3 is 14 amino acids. CDR3 nucleotides: TGTGCCATCAGTGATTCCCGGAAAACCGGGGAGCTGTTTTTT. Protein: CAISDSRKTGELFF.

The chain has TRBV18 and TRBJ1-3, with a possible D match to TRBD1 (5 bases). The CDR3 is made up of 17 amino acids. Deletions cut 3 bases from V and 2 bases from J, with 17 bases between. Germline CDR1 reads KGHSH; CDR2 reads LQKENI. The CDR3 nucleotides read TGTGCCAGCTCACCCTGGGACTTCACATCCACTGGAAACACCATATATTTT. As protein: CASSPWDFTSTGNTIYF.

This clone was detected a few times. The genes are TRBV6-2 or TRBV6-3 and TRBJ1-1, with a weak D call TRBD1 (5 bases). CDR1 and CDR2 (germline): MNHEY, SVGEGT. This CDR3 has 11 amino acids. V dropped 6 bases and J dropped 10 bases, with 12 bases sitting between them. The CDR3 here is CASSLGTGAFF. Written as DNA, the CDR3 is TGTGCCAGCAGCCTGGGGACGGGAGCTTTCTTT.